These 31 T cell receptor beta chains were all obtained from the same sample, sequenced in a study of T-cell reconstitution after alpha-beta-depleted transplantation in children. The TCRbeta library incorporated unique molecular identifiers. One entry per CDR3 protein, called by TCRdb with MiXCR from the PCR reads. The sample has a few hundred thousand distinct CDR3 sequences; less than 15% are singletons. The sample consisted of PBMCs, taken from the stem cell graft. These receptors were collected from a human donor who donated a stem cell graft to a child with Fanconi anemia.

The table lists this clonotype with a few counts. The J gene is TRBJ2-5, the V gene TRBV5-1; D ambiguous. Trimming stripped 1 base from V and 1 base from J, with 8 bases between. The germline V gene has CDR1 SGHRS and CDR2 YFSETQ. This CDR3 region has 14 residues. The chain's CDR3 is CASSLSSSQETQYF. The DNA of the CDR3 is TGCGCCAGCAGCTTGTCTTCTTCCCAAGAGACCCAGTACTTC.

This clonotype was counted many times. The chain has TRBV6-5 and TRBJ2-5; no firm D call. This CDR3 spans 12 amino acids. V was trimmed by 0 bases and J by 5 bases, leaving 4 bases between them. From germline, CDR1 is MNHEY and CDR2 SVGAGI. The CDR3 nucleotides read TGTGCCAGCAGTTACTCCGGCGAGACCCAGTACTTC. Translating it yields CASSYSGETQYF.

The chain recombines TRBV5-6 with TRBJ1-2; weak D call: TRBD1 (6 bases). Trimming removed 0 bases at V and 9 bases at J, with 6 bases between. The CDR3 contains 11 residues. The V gene's germline CDR1 is SGHDT and CDR2 YYEEEE. Here the CDR3 reads CASSLGGRYTF. CDR3 in DNA: TGTGCCAGCAGCTTGGGGGGGCGCTACACCTTC.

The chain uses TRBV20-1 and TRBJ2-7; no reliable D call. Per germline, CDR1 DFQATT and CDR2 SNEGSKA (reference sequence). The CDR3 spans 14 residues. Between the trimmed V and J ends, which lost 5 bases and 0 bases, there was a span of 14 bases. CDR3 protein: CSALDPESSYEQYF. DNA for the CDR3: TGCAGTGCTCTCGACCCCGAAAGCTCCTACGAGCAGTACTTC.

This clonotype was detected only a few times. The rearrangement uses TRBV12-3 or TRBV12-4 and TRBJ2-3; 7 nucleotides line up with TRBD2. Unmatched junction bases numbered 12, after V lost 6 bases and J lost 6 bases. The length of the CDR3 is 15 residues. The CDR3 region has the DNA TGTGCCAGCAGCGGAGCGGGGTCAACTTGGGATACGCAGTATTTT. As protein: CASSGAGSTWDTQYF.

DNA for the CDR3: TGTGCCAGCAGCTTAGGCTACTCTCTGAACACTGAAGCTTTCTTT. This codes for CASSLGYSLNTEAFF. The chain couples TRBV7-2 to TRBJ1-1, with unresolved D. V dropped 1 base and J dropped 0 bases, with 9 bases sitting between them. CDR1 and CDR2 (germline): SGHTA, FQGNSA. The CDR3 contains 15 residues. The full variable domain, in which reference TRBV7-2 and TRBJ1-1 provide the parts outside the CDR3, is GAGVSQSPSNKVTEKGKDVELRCDPISGHTALYWYRQSLGQGLEFLIYFQGNSAPDKSGLPSDRFSAERTGGSVSTLTIQRTQQEDSAVYLCASSLGYSLNTEAFFGQGTRLTVV.

The sample holds a few counts of this clonotype. The chain carries TRBV5-1 and TRBJ2-1; tentatively, D is TRBD2 (6 bases). Germline CDR1 and CDR2: SGHRS and YFSETQ. The CDR3 runs to 14 residues. V lost 0 bases to trimming and J lost 6 bases, with 10 bases between them. The CDR3: CASSLGTGVNEQFF. The CDR3 DNA reads as TGCGCCAGCAGCTTGGGAACGGGGGTCAATGAGCAGTTCTTC.

This clonotype was counted once. V is TRBV5-6 and J is TRBJ1-1; D possibly corresponds to TRBD1 (5 bases). The CDR3 consists of 15 residues. Trimming removed 4 bases from V and 2 bases from J, with 15 bases in between. Germline V gene data show CDR1 as SGHDT and CDR2 as YYEEEE. The CDR3 is CASSGRGRVNTEAFF. The CDR3 DNA sequence: TGTGCCAGCAGCGGTCGGGGCAGGGTTAACACTGAAGCTTTCTTT.

This chain links TRBV3-1 with TRBJ2-1; a weak D match, TRBD2 (5 bases). Germline assignment: CDR1 LGHDT and CDR2 YNNKEL (reference sequence). With 3 bases removed from V and 9 bases from J, the gap between germline ends came to 15 bases. This CDR3 is built from 14 residues. The chain's CDR3 is CASSHPKASLEQFF. The CDR3 nucleotides are TGTGCCAGCAGCCACCCAAAGGCTAGCCTTGAGCAGTTCTTC.

The table lists this clonotype with a few counts. CDR3 amino acids: CASSLGGMGSPLHF. The CDR3 nucleotides are TGTGCCAGCAGTTTAGGAGGGATGGGTTCACCCCTCCACTTT. The V and J genes are TRBV12-3 or TRBV12-4 and TRBJ1-6, with no clear D. This CDR3 has 14 amino acids. With 1 base removed from V and 9 bases from J, the gap between germline ends came to 10 bases.

This clonotype showed up many times. The gene calls are TRBV9 and TRBJ1-4; maybe TRBD1 (6 bases). V lost 3 bases and J 0 bases, leaving 18 bases between the germline ends. The CDR3 is made up of 18 amino acids. Germline V gene data show CDR1 as SGDLS and CDR2 as YYNGEE. The CDR3 is CASSDQGQSSTTNEKLFF. Here the CDR3 DNA reads TGTGCCAGCAGCGATCAGGGGCAGTCCTCTACAACTAATGAAAAACTGTTTTTT.

The chain couples TRBV6-2 or TRBV6-3 to TRBJ2-5; D unresolved. V was shortened by 4 bases and J by 4 bases, with 16 bases between the two germline ends. There are 15 residues in the CDR3. From germline, CDR1 is MNHEY and CDR2 SVGEGT. The CDR3 protein is CASSFSSRARETQYF. CDR3 nucleotides: TGTGCCAGCAGTTTTTCCTCCAGAGCGAGAGAGACCCAGTACTTC.

The chain is built from TRBV6-5 and TRBJ2-7; D not certain. Germline V gives CDR1 MNHEY, CDR2 SVGAGI. V was pared by 8 bases and J by 3 bases, with 5 bases between. The CDR3 loop spans 10 amino acids. The chain's CDR3 is CASGFYEQYF. CDR3 coding DNA: TGTGCCAGCGGATTCTACGAGCAGTACTTC.

This chain uses TRBV19 with TRBJ1-1; D uncertain. CDR3 size: 14 residues. Germline V lookup: CDR1 LNHDA, CDR2 SQIVND (reference sequence). Between the trimmed V and J ends, which lost 7 bases and 1 base, there was a span of 13 bases. CDR3 sequence: CASTTDGTNTEAFF. CDR3 DNA sequence: TGTGCCAGTACCACGGACGGTACGAACACTGAAGCTTTCTTT.

The chain joins TRBV7-9 to TRBJ1-1, with D perhaps matching TRBD1 (6 bases). The CDR3 runs 16 residues. Germline V gene data show CDR1 as SEHNR and CDR2 as FQNEAQ (reference sequence). With 1 base removed from V and 1 base from J, the gap between germline ends came to 13 bases. Here the CDR3 DNA reads TGTGCCAGCAGCTTAGAGGTCGGGGGCCAGAACACTGAAGCTTTCTTT. Its translation is CASSLEVGGQNTEAFF.

This sequence joins TRBV27 and TRBJ2-3; D gene ambiguous. The germline gives CDR1 MNHEY, CDR2 SMNVEV (reference sequence). V was shortened by 6 bases and J by 3 bases, with 10 bases between the two germline ends. The CDR3 loop spans 13 amino acids. CDR3 DNA: TGTGCCAGCAGGGCTAGTCCTACAGATACGCAGTATTTT. Protein sequence: CASRASPTDTQYF.

The chain uses TRBV5-1 and TRBJ1-1; the D is unclear. The CDR3 length is 13 residues. Trimming removed 4 bases from V and 7 bases from J, with 14 bases in between. Germline V gene lookup returns CDR1 SGHRS and CDR2 YFSETQ. The CDR3 bases are TGCGCCAGCAGCCTTTACACCTACGATGAAGCTTTCTTT. Its translation is CASSLYTYDEAFF.

The V call is TRBV5-6, the J call TRBJ1-2; TRBD1 might be the D (5 bases). V was pared by 4 bases and J by 7 bases, with 14 bases between. CDR1 SGHDT and CDR2 YYEEEE come from the germline V gene. The CDR3 runs 13 residues. This CDR3 reads CASSRLGGRGYTF. The CDR3 DNA follows: TGTGCCAGCAGCCGCCTGGGGGGACGTGGCTACACCTTC.

The V and J genes are TRBV11-2 and TRBJ2-1; 9 bases match TRBD1. This CDR3 has 14 amino acids. Trimming at V came to 5 bases and at J to 7 bases, leaving 6 bases not matched to a gene. Germline loops: CDR1 SGHAT, CDR2 FQNNGV. DNA of the CDR3: TGTGCCAGCAGCCCAGGGACAGGGTTGAATGAGCAGTTCTTC. Amino acids: CASSPGTGLNEQFF.

The chain is built from TRBV27 and TRBJ1-1; D might be TRBD1 (5 bases). There are 13 residues in the CDR3. Between the trimmed V and J ends, which lost 4 bases and 4 bases, there was a span of 10 bases. Germline V gene data show CDR1 as MNHEY and CDR2 as SMNVEV (reference sequence). CDR3 DNA sequence: TGTGCCAGCAGTTCGGGGGGTATCACTGAAGCTTTCTTT. Its protein product is CASSSGGITEAFF.

The chain carries TRBV7-9 and TRBJ2-5, with 7 positions matching TRBD2. V lost 7 bases, J lost 4 bases, and 15 bases stayed unmatched. The germline CDR1 and CDR2 sequences are SEHNR and FQNEAQ (reference sequence). CDR3 length: 16 residues. As DNA, the CDR3 is TGTGCCAGCACCTACGTCGGACGGGGGGTTGGAGAGACCCAGTACTTC. This codes for CASTYVGRGVGETQYF.

CDR3 protein: CASSHRSGSYNEQFF. As DNA, the CDR3 is TGTGCCAGCAGTCACAGGTCCGGCTCCTACAATGAGCAGTTCTTC. V usage is TRBV27 and J usage is TRBJ2-1, with a possible D match to TRBD1 (5 bases). Trimming stripped 5 bases from V and 0 bases from J, with 11 bases between. This CDR3 region has 15 residues. Germline values: CDR1 MNHEY, CDR2 SMNVEV (reference sequence).

About this clonotype itself: Compared with germline, one end of the junction differs, possibly owing to a read error. The rearrangement uses TRBV12-3 or TRBV12-4 and TRBJ2-1; 9 bases are shared with TRBD1. The CDR3 runs 14 residues. CDR3 nucleotides: TGTGCCAGCACCCCGGGGACAGGGAACGACGAGCAGCTCTTC. This codes for CASTPGTGNDEQLF.

The V and J genes are TRBV6-2 or TRBV6-3 and TRBJ2-7; D could derive from TRBD1 or TRBD2 (7 bases each). Germline CDR1 MNHEY, CDR2 SVGEGT. The ends were cut back, 6 bases at V and 3 bases at J, with 15 bases in the middle. The CDR3 has 14 residues. The CDR3 bases are TGTGCCAGCAGAAGAGACAGGGACTACTACGAGCAGTACTTC. Residues: CASRRDRDYYEQYF.

This chain links TRBV6-2 or TRBV6-3 with TRBJ2-7, with D possibly TRBD2 on 7 matching bases. V was clipped by 4 bases and J by 5 bases, with 9 bases between them. The CDR3 is 12 amino acids. Germline lookup yields CDR1 MNHEY and CDR2 SVGEGT. CDR3 sequence: CASSFGGHEQYF. CDR3 DNA: TGTGCCAGCAGTTTCGGGGGGCACGAGCAGTACTTC.

The chain is built from TRBV12-3 or TRBV12-4 and TRBJ2-1, with a possible D match to TRBD1 (5 bases). Trimming shortened V by 0 bases and J by 0 bases, and 6 bases separated the two germline ends. This CDR3 has 15 amino acids. CDR3 in amino acids: CASSLAQVSYNEQFF. In DNA form, the CDR3 reads TGTGCCAGCAGTTTAGCACAGGTCTCCTACAATGAGCAGTTCTTC.

This chain connects TRBV20-1 to TRBJ1-1; D ambiguous. V gave up 6 bases and J gave up 4 bases, with 15 bases separating them. Germline loops: CDR1 DFQATT, CDR2 SNEGSKA (reference sequence). The CDR3 consists of 13 residues. The CDR3 sequence: CSAARQGFTEAFF. The CDR3 region has the DNA TGCAGTGCAGCCCGACAAGGATTCACTGAAGCTTTCTTT.

At least ten counts were recorded for this clonotype. The rearrangement uses TRBV2 and TRBJ1-1; D gene unclear. Germline V CDR1 and CDR2: SNHLY, FYNNEI. V was cut by 7 bases and J by 3 bases, with 12 bases left in between. The CDR3 loop spans 13 amino acids. DNA of the CDR3: TGTGCCAGCATATGGGCTCGAGACACTGAAGCTTTCTTT. It yields the protein CASIWARDTEAFF.

The rearrangement joins TRBV5-1 to TRBJ2-3; D call uncertain. From germline, CDR1 is SGHRS and CDR2 YFSETQ. This CDR3 spans 15 amino acids. With 4 bases removed from V and 1 base from J, the gap between germline ends came to 13 bases. CDR3 sequence reads: CASSTRPSGTDTQYF. The DNA of the CDR3 is TGCGCCAGCAGCACCCGGCCTTCGGGCACAGATACGCAGTATTTT.

The sample holds many counts of this clonotype. The genes are TRBV28 and TRBJ2-3, with 13 positions matching TRBD2. CDR3 length equals 20 residues. Trimming cost V 3 bases and J 0 bases; bases outside gene matches: 12. In germline, CDR1 is MDHEN, CDR2 SYDVKM. The CDR3 bases are TGTGCCAGCAGTTTCCCCACCGGGACTAGCGGGGATTCTAGCACAGATACGCAGTATTTT. It is translated as CASSFPTGTSGDSSTDTQYF.

The table lists this clonotype with many counts. This chain joins TRBV7-9 and TRBJ2-5; the D gene could be TRBD1 or TRBD2 (6 bases each). Germline V CDR1 and CDR2: SEHNR, FQNEAQ (reference sequence). Trimming removed 1 base at V and 6 bases at J, with 9 bases between. The CDR3 is 13 residues long. The CDR3 bases are TGTGCCAGCAGCTTAGAGGGGGGACAGACCCAGTACTTC. As protein: CASSLEGGQTQYF.